These 17 T cell receptor beta chains originate from one sample sequenced in a study of cytomegalovirus exposure and HLA in healthy donors. Use of 60 Vbeta and 13 Jbeta primers characterized the PCR. Some clones are missing from TCRdb's copy, which holds only in-frame ones; the method was immunoSEQ multiplex PCR. The data hold more than 150,000 clones, with roughly 87% observed a single time. The specimen sequenced was PBMCs. The receptors originated from a girl under three years old in good health and CMV-seronegative.

V gene TRBV6-5 combines with J gene TRBJ2-7; TRBD1 matches 9 bases. Germline V lookup: CDR1 MNHEY, CDR2 SVGAGI. This CDR3 is built from 14 residues. Trimming removed 2 bases from V and 4 bases from J; junction bases left unmatched: 3. CDR3: CASSYTDRGYEQYF. For the CDR3, the DNA is TGTGCCAGCAGTTACACCGACAGGGGGTACGAGCAGTACTTC.

This clone was counted a single time. This sequence joins TRBV6-5 and TRBJ2-3, with D tentatively TRBD1 (6 bases). Trimming removed 0 bases from V and 4 bases from J, with 11 bases in between. The CDR3 is 15 amino acids. CDR1 is MNHEY, CDR2 SVGAGI, per germline. The CDR3 sequence is CASSYSTQGSDTQYF. The CDR3 region has the DNA TGTGCCAGCAGTTACTCGACTCAGGGGTCAGATACGCAGTATTTT.

This rearrangement joins TRBV6-5 to TRBJ1-2; 12 bases fit TRBD1. CDR1 and CDR2 from the germline V gene are MNHEY and SVGAGI. Germline trimming cut 2 bases from V and 4 bases from J; bases unmatched to any gene: 2. The CDR3 extends over 15 amino acids. CDR3 nucleotides: TGTGCCAGCAGTTACGGGACAGGGGGCGGCTATGGCTACACCTTC. Translation: CASSYGTGGGYGYTF.

J is TRBJ1-1 and V is TRBV27; D is ambiguous. Trimming stripped 6 bases from V and 3 bases from J, with 17 bases between. Germline V gene lookup returns CDR1 MNHEY and CDR2 SMNVEV (reference sequence). CDR3 size: 15 residues. The CDR3 region is CASRDPGGLDTEAFF. Written as DNA, the CDR3 is TGTGCCAGCAGAGATCCAGGAGGGTTGGACACTGAAGCTTTCTTT.

The chain has TRBV5-1 and TRBJ2-3; D gene ambiguous. With 4 bases removed from V and 6 bases from J, the gap between germline ends came to 12 bases. The germline V gene has CDR1 SGHRS and CDR2 YFSETQ. This CDR3 has 13 amino acids. The CDR3 region is CASSLQSRDTQYF. The CDR3 DNA reads as TGCGCCAGCAGCCTCCAGTCGAGGGATACGCAGTATTTT.

V and J are TRBV2 and TRBJ2-6; 7 bases fit TRBD1. Losses at the gene ends were 3 bases for V and 3 bases for J; bases not matched to a gene: 2. The germline V gene encodes CDR1 SNHLY and CDR2 FYNNEI. The CDR3 has 15 residues. CDR3 DNA sequence: TGTGCCAGCAGTGAGAGGGGGCGTGGGGCCAACGTCCTGACTTTC. This codes for CASSERGRGANVLTF.

Comments on this clone: Other DNA sequences in the sample encode the same CDR3. The chain recombines TRBV11-2 with TRBJ2-7; D is unresolved. Trimming stripped 5 bases from V and 2 bases from J, with 7 bases between. This CDR3 has 12 amino acids. The germline V gene encodes CDR1 SGHAT and CDR2 FQNNGV. The DNA of the CDR3 is TGTGCCAGCAGCCTTCTTCCCTACGAGCAGTACTTC. This codes for CASSLLPYEQYF.

This clone occurred a few times. The gene calls are TRBV5-6 and TRBJ1-6, with 8 nucleotides matching TRBD1. V shed 1 base, J shed 10 bases, and the junction held 7 bases outside the gene matches. From germline, CDR1 is SGHDT and CDR2 YYEEEE. The length of the CDR3 is 15 residues. CDR3 region: CASSLLTGGHSPLHF. The CDR3 nucleotides are TGTGCCAGCAGCTTGTTAACAGGGGGTCACTCACCCCTCCACTTT.

The CDR3 loop is CAWSGDNRAGNTIYF. DNA of the CDR3: TGTGCCTGGAGTGGAGATAACAGGGCCGGAAACACCATATATTTT. The chain combines TRBV30 with TRBJ1-3, with TRBD1 as a possible D gene (6 bases). The CDR3 is made up of 15 amino acids. V lost 1 base to trimming and J lost 4 bases, with 14 bases between them. CDR1 and CDR2 (germline): GTSNPN, SVGIG (reference sequence).

This clone was recorded once. This specimen includes other DNA sequences encoding the same CDR3. This chain links TRBV9 with TRBJ2-1, with 8 bases that match TRBD2. V gave up 4 bases and J gave up 0 bases; unmatched junction bases: 9. CDR1 SGDLS and CDR2 YYNGEE come from the germline V gene. This CDR3 spans 17 amino acids. This CDR3 is CASSPRGGYSSYNEQFF. For the CDR3, the DNA is TGTGCCAGCAGCCCCCGGGGGGGTTACAGCTCCTACAATGAGCAGTTCTTC. Based on the CDR3 plus reference TRBV9 and TRBJ2-1, the full variable domain is DSGVTQTPKHLITATGQRVTLRCSPRSGDLSVYWYQQSLDQGLQFLIQYYNGEERAKGNILERFSAQQFPDLHSELNLSSLELGDSALYFCASSPRGGYSSYNEQFFGPGTRLTVL.

The chain links TRBV2 to TRBJ2-7, with TRBD2 matching 8 bases. CDR1 and CDR2 from the germline V gene are SNHLY and FYNNEI. V gave up 6 bases and J gave up 2 bases; unmatched junction bases: 15. The CDR3 loop spans 17 amino acids. CDR3 sequence: CASRAAFGGVGTYEQYF. The CDR3 bases are TGTGCCAGCAGGGCTGCCTTCGGGGGGGTGGGGACCTACGAGCAGTACTTC.

A word on this clone: The junction and the germline gene differ at one end; a read error may be behind it. The genes are TRBV7-9 and TRBJ1-1; 8 bases are a match to TRBD1. Looked up from germline, CDR1 is SEHNR and CDR2 is FQNEAQ (reference sequence). CDR3 length equals 13 residues. Here the CDR3 DNA reads TGTTCCAGCAGCTTAACAGGGGGCACTGAAGCTTTCTTT. This gives the protein CSSSLTGGTEAFF.

The chain recombines TRBV7-9 with TRBJ2-2; D gene ambiguous. The CDR3 extends over 13 amino acids. V lost 1 base to trimming and J lost 5 bases, with 5 bases between them. CDR1 is SEHNR and CDR2 is FQNEAQ in the germline V gene (reference sequence). DNA for the CDR3: TGTGCCAGCAGCTTAGATAAAACCGGGGAGCTGTTTTTT. It is translated as CASSLDKTGELFF.

The J gene is TRBJ1-4, the V gene TRBV25-1; D is uncertain. The germline CDR1 and CDR2 sequences are MGHDK and SYGVNS. This CDR3 is 11 amino acids long. V was pared by 5 bases and J by 8 bases, with 6 bases between. CDR3 in amino acids: CASSYGEKLFF. The CDR3 DNA follows: TGTGCCAGCAGTTACGGGGAAAAACTGTTTTTT.

The chain recombines TRBV5-1 with TRBJ2-7; 7 bases line up with TRBD2. The CDR3 length is 17 residues. V was pared by 0 bases and J by 7 bases, with 16 bases of the junction left unmatched. Germline CDR1 and CDR2: SGHRS and YFSETQ. The CDR3 DNA sequence: TGCGCCAGCAGCTTGGGGCCCCTGGCGGGGGATGCGGATGAGCAGTACTTC. This gives the protein CASSLGPLAGDADEQYF.

Concerning this clone: The junction departs from the called germline gene at one end, perhaps through a read error. V gene TRBV10-1 combines with J gene TRBJ2-7; 7 nucleotides match TRBD1. Germline assignment: CDR1 WNHNN and CDR2 SYGVQD (reference sequence). The CDR3 has 14 residues. For the CDR3, the DNA is TGCGCCAGCAGTGAAAGGACAGGCATCTACGAGCAGCACTTC. Amino acid sequence: CASSERTGIYEQHF.

The V call is TRBV4-2, the J call TRBJ2-1, with D possibly being TRBD1 (5 bases). The CDR3 runs to 17 residues. Germline V gene lookup returns CDR1 LGHNA and CDR2 YNFKEQ. Trimming cost V 1 base and J 13 bases, with 26 bases left between them. The CDR3 coding sequence is TGTGCCAGCAGCCAAGGTCGGAATTCCCAAAGGGGAACGACTCAGTTCTTC. Translation: CASSQGRNSQRGTTQFF.